The source of this T cell receptor (beta chain) is a study of beta chain features in type 1 diabetes. Study conclusions and caveats: Among patients with Type 1 diabetes, TCRB CDR3s were moderately but significantly shorter in every one of the four CD4+ subsets.

Every isolated RNA sample was fully reverse transcribed, so sequencing captured expressed TCRB transcripts. Clones were sequenced by immunoSEQ multiplex PCR, and TCRdb holds only the in-frame ones, with some missing. Of 100,000 to 150,000 clones in the sample, around 15% are singletons; the top ten hold 2% to 3%. Comment on this clone: Its specificity is not known.

The length of the CDR3 is 16 residues. Germline V CDR1 and CDR2: MNHEY, SVGAGI. Between the trimmed V and J ends, which lost 6 bases and 2 bases, there was a span of 20 bases. The chain joins TRBV6-5 to TRBJ2-7; D not certain. This TCR derives from a man between 18 and 29 years old with type 1 diabetes. The source material was central memory CD4+ T cells from blood. CDR3 loop: CASRYAPTSQAYEQYF. The CDR3 coding sequence is TGTGCCAGCAGGTACGCGCCAACCTCACAAGCCTACGAGCAGTACTTC.